This entry features one TCR delta chain sequence. This clone is identified as medium-sized (0.01 to 0.1%). Its antigen target is currently unknown. Nothing much larger sits one base from this clone, and base qualities are not available. The sample is drawn from a study of delta chains in infants with herpesvirus infections (dated 2023 in TCRdb). Turning to the overall study: To characterize gammadelta T cell responses to primary cytomegalovirus (CMV) infection, researchers prospectively followed a birth cohort of Ugandan infants starting at birth. Using PBMC, gammadelta TCRs were sequenced for 15 to 20 CMV-infected infants, one of whom was congenitally infected, and for under ten CMV-uninfected infants who had enough sample available. Infant blood samples were grouped into approximate age categories of 1.5, 4, 8 and 12 months. Previously published Belgian fetal and cord blood gammadelta TCR data were included only for comparison and were not generated in this cohort.

General findings and caveats noted by the study authors: Limitations noted by the authors included a small sample size and a lack of race- or environment-matched controls, because nearly all Ugandans acquire CMV before adulthood. The public clonotype was detected only at the first time point after infection and was not found in uninfected infants or in infants infected after 120 days. In CMV-uninfected infants, the public clonotype might still be present but below the detection limit.

Preparation of the library involved RT-PCR. PBMC RNA was reverse transcribed with SuperScript II using gamma-chain- and delta-chain-specific primers to generate TCR cDNA. After purification with AMPure XP beads, the cDNA was amplified and indexed with Illumina adapters using the Nextera XT Index Kit. Sequencing of gammadelta TCR libraries was carried out on an Illumina MiSeq using a V2 300-cycle kit. The study's processing was this. Using MiXCR v2.1.12, CDR3 sequences were assembled, and reads were mapped onto D, J and V genes obtained from GenBank. Repertoire analyses of the CDR3 clonotypes were performed with VDJtools v1.2.1. TCRdb reran clone calling on the public reads with CATT; rows sharing one DNA sequence were then combined. In this record, the V and J calls reflect TCRdb's handling and not the investigators' own analysis. Within this sample are 1,400 or so delta-chain clones, with 6.9% of them counted one time only. The ten most abundant clones make up under 10% of the sample.

Infants were enrolled after their mothers, pregnant women receiving prenatal care in Kampala, Uganda, were recruited, and documentation of maternal HIV status was required. Weekly visits were made to families, and infant clinical information, oral swabs and peripheral blood were collected beginning at 6 weeks of age and every 4 months thereafter. Blood was collected in heparin tubes, and PBMC were isolated by Ficoll-Paque density gradient centrifugation and cryopreserved. Sequenced material: peripheral blood, taken at time point 1 of longitudinal follow-up. The origin of this receptor is a human donor who was a Ugandan infant, either HIV-exposed or HIV-unexposed (not recorded which).

The CDR3 reads as follows: CALGETARLTLGRGSDKLIF. In nucleotide form, the sequence is TGTGCTCTTGGGGAAACAGCCCGTTTGACCCTTGGACGGGGGAGCGATAAACTCATCTTT. The rearranged chain carries TRDV1 and TRDJ1, and the D gene may be TRDD3, 6 bases matching. The germline V gene supplies CDR1 TSWWSYY and CDR2 QGS. The cysteine opens and the phenylalanine closes a CDR3 of 20 amino acids. The retained sequence is limited to the CDR3, 60 bases, with the frame set at the first base. V and J are truncated by 2 bases and 4 bases respectively, leaving an intervening sequence of 29 bases.